Listed below are T cell receptor beta chains from one sample, sequenced in a study of T cells in narcolepsy. Clones were sequenced by immunoSEQ multiplex PCR, and TCRdb holds only the in-frame ones, with some missing. The sample yields about 33,000 clones, 85% to 90% seen once. Sequencing used CD45RA- memory CD4+ T cells from PBMCs. The source is a human donor with narcolepsy. Both conserved end residues are part of each CDR3. D genes are given only for firm matches. Clone size, where shown, is once, few, many, or a class for clones that have expanded.

12	once	TRBJ1-1	NA	TRBV19	TGTGCCAGTAGTAAACAGGACACTGAAGCTTTCTTT	CASSKQDTEAFF
17	NA	TRBJ2-3	TRBD2	TRBV5-4	TGTGCCAGCAGCCAAGATGACCGCGGGGGGGCATCAGATACGCAGTATTTT	CASSQDDRGGASDTQYF
15	NA	TRBJ2-1	TRBD1	TRBV5-1	TGCGCCAGCAGTCTTGGGGACAGGAGAATCAATGAGCAGTTCTTC	CASSLGDRRINEQFF
14	NA	TRBJ1-2	NA	TRBV5-4	TGTGCCAGCAGCCCTAGACAGGAGGACTATGGCTACACCTTC	CASSPRQEDYGYTF
16	NA	TRBJ2-1	NA	TRBV5-1	TGCGCCAGCAGCTTGGTGGGGGCCCTAGTAGGGAATGAGCAGTTCTTC	CASSLVGALVGNEQFF
17	NA	TRBJ2-1	NA	TRBV14	TGTGCCAGCAGCCGCCCGGGTCGGCGGGGGCCCTACAATGAGCAGTTCTTC	CASSRPGRRGPYNEQFF
13	once	TRBJ2-5	NA	TRBV7-7	TGTGCCAGCAGCTTATTGTCTCTAGAGACCCAGTACTTC	CASSLLSLETQYF
16	NA	TRBJ1-2	NA	TRBV6-1	TGTGCCAGCAGTGAAGAGGATTCACCGGAGTTTTATGGCTACACCTTC	CASSEEDSPEFYGYTF
15	NA	TRBJ1-1	NA	TRBV6-5	TGTGCCAGCAGACCCCGTCAGACAGGGAACACTGAAGCTTTCTTT	CASRPRQTGNTEAFF
14	few	TRBJ1-3	NA	TRBV30	TGTGCCTGGAGTAGGGGTTTCTCTGGAAACACCATATATTTT	CAWSRGFSGNTIYF
13	NA	TRBJ1-2	NA	TRBV28	TGTGCCAGCAGGAGTCAGGGACCGGATGGCTACACCTTC	CASRSQGPDGYTF
11	NA	TRBJ2-7	NA	TRBV10-3	TGTGCCGTAAAGGGGTCCTACGAGCAGTACTTC	CAVKGSYEQYF
15	NA	TRBJ1-2	NA	TRBV28	TGTGCCAGCAGTTTAGCAGGGCCCTTACACTATGGCTACACCTTC	CASSLAGPLHYGYTF
14	NA	TRBJ2-5	TRBD1	TRBV9	TGTGCCAGCAGCGTAGCTACAGGGGGAGAGACCCAGTACTTC	CASSVATGGETQYF
16	NA	TRBJ1-3	NA	TRBV2	TGTGCCAGCAGTGATGTAAAGGGGATTGGTGGAAACACCATATATTTT	CASSDVKGIGGNTIYF
17	NA	TRBJ1-2	TRBD1	TRBV11-3	TGTGCCAGCAGCCCTACGGGCCCCGACAGGGGGCCACGTGGCTACACCTTC	CASSPTGPDRGPRGYTF
14	NA	TRBJ2-3	NA	TRBV7-9	TGTGCCAGCAGACTAGGGCCCCGCACAGATACGCAGTATTTT	CASRLGPRTDTQYF
15	NA	TRBJ2-5	TRBD2	TRBV4-2	TGTGCCAGCAGCCAAGGGATGGCGGGGGGAGAGACCCAGTACTTC	CASSQGMAGGETQYF
15	NA	TRBJ1-1	TRBD1	TRBV6-5	TGTGCCAGCAGTCCCCCGACAGGGAGACTCACTGAAGCTTTCTTT	CASSPPTGRLTEAFF
16	once	TRBJ1-4	NA	TRBV5-1	TGCGCCAGCAGCCATGACCTCTCACGTGCTAATGAAAAACTGTTTTTT	CASSHDLSRANEKLFF
15	NA	TRBJ1-5	TRBD1	TRBV19	TGTGCCAGTAGTTACACGACAGGGGGCTATCAGCCCCAGCATTTT	CASSYTTGGYQPQHF
13	few	TRBJ1-5	NA	TRBV7-8	TGTGCCAGCAGCCCTAGGAGCAATCAGCCCCAGCATTTT	CASSPRSNQPQHF
13	NA	TRBJ2-7	NA	TRBV6-5	TGTGCCAGCAGTTCTTGGGGGGACCACGAGCAGTACTTC	CASSSWGDHEQYF
15	NA	TRBJ2-1	NA	TRBV11-2	TGTGCCAGCGCCCAGGGTGGGCCGGGCTACAATGAGCAGTTCTTC	CASAQGGPGYNEQFF
12	once	TRBJ2-1	NA	TRBV19	TGTGCCAGTAGTGAGGCGTATGGTGAGCAGTTCTTC	CASSEAYGEQFF
16	NA	TRBJ2-3	TRBD2	TRBV5-4	TGTGCCAGCAGCTTCAAGCGGGGGGATCCTACAGATACGCAGTATTTT	CASSFKRGDPTDTQYF
13	NA	TRBJ2-7	NA	TRBV6-6	TGTGCCAGCAGTTACCAGGAAGAGTACGAGCAGTACTTC	CASSYQEEYEQYF
14	NA	TRBJ2-3	TRBD2	TRBV5-8	TGTGCCAGCAGTAGCGGGAGGCCCGGGGATACGCAGTATTTT	CASSSGRPGDTQYF
14	NA	TRBJ1-4	TRBD1	TRBV9	TGTGCCAGCAGCCCAGGGGGCGGAGAAGAAAAACTGTTTTTT	CASSPGGGEEKLFF
16	once	TRBJ1-2	TRBD1	TRBV28	TGTGCCAGCAGCTTTTTAATTGGACAGGGGGCGCATGGCTACACCTTC	CASSFLIGQGAHGYTF
16	NA	TRBJ1-5	NA	TRBV6-6	TGTGCCAGCAGTGGGGTCGTCAGCGGGACCAATCAGCCCCAGCATTTT	CASSGVVSGTNQPQHF
14	NA	TRBJ2-5	NA	TRBV7-6	TGTGCCAGCAGCTCGGAGAGGGGAAGAGAGACCCAGTACTTC	CASSSERGRETQYF
12	NA	TRBJ2-7	NA	TRBV28	TGTGCCAGCAGGGCCTCGGCCTACGAGCAGTGCTTC	CASRASAYEQCF
17	NA	TRBJ2-3	TRBD1	TRBV4-3	TGCGCCAGCAGCCAAGATACGAACAGGGGATCCAAAGATACGCAGTATTTT	CASSQDTNRGSKDTQYF
15	NA	TRBJ1-5	TRBD1	TRBV2	TGTGCCAGCAGTGAGGATAGGGGGCCGTATCTACCCCAGCATTTT	CASSEDRGPYLPQHF
17	once	TRBJ2-1	NA	TRBV7-9	TGTGCCAGCAGCTTCGTCCGGGCAACAACTTTAGACAATGAGCAGTTCTTC	CASSFVRATTLDNEQFF
15	NA	TRBJ2-1	TRBD2	TRBV2	TGTGCCAGCATGAGGACTAGCGGAAGTAACAATGAGCAGTTCTTC	CASMRTSGSNNEQFF
14	NA	TRBJ2-1	TRBD2	TRBV5-1	TGCGCCAGCAGCTTGGTAGCGGGGGACAATGAGCAGTTCTTC	CASSLVAGDNEQFF
14	NA	TRBJ2-3	NA	TRBV7-6	TGTGCCAGCAGCTTAGATCCGACTGGCCATACGCAGTATTTT	CASSLDPTGHTQYF
15	NA	TRBJ2-1	TRBD1	TRBV7-3	TGTGCCAGCAGCTTATCGTCGGACAGGGGCAATGAGCAGTTCTTC	CASSLSSDRGNEQFF
14	NA	TRBJ1-2	NA	TRBV6-5	TGTGCCACCAAAAGAGGGGTTGCAGACTATGGCTACACCTTC	CATKRGVADYGYTF